The 5 T cell receptor beta chains presented below share a single source sample, sequenced in a study of cytomegalovirus exposure and HLA in healthy donors. 60 Vbeta and 13 Jbeta primers were used in PCR. Generated by immunoSEQ multiplex PCR, the TCRdb table keeps only in-frame clones and is missing some. The sample includes around 190,000 clones, about 85% of them seen just once. Sequencing was carried out using PBMCs. The receptors shown here come from a woman between 50 and 59 years old in good health and CMV-seronegative.

The V call is TRBV27, the J call TRBJ2-1; D might be TRBD2 (7 bases). Trimming took off 6 bases at V and 4 bases at J, with 19 bases between the two ends. This CDR3 is built from 16 residues. Germline CDR1 and CDR2: MNHEY and SMNVEV (reference sequence). The CDR3 DNA reads as TGTGCCAGCAGGGGGGGTGCGAGGGGGGGTTACAATGAGCAGTTCTTC. Translating gives CASRGGARGGYNEQFF.

The J gene is TRBJ2-4, the V gene TRBV6-5; D may be TRBD2 (6 bases). The V end lost 6 bases, the J end lost 3 bases, and 12 bases lay between the germline ends. The CDR3 loop spans 14 amino acids. Germline lookup yields CDR1 MNHEY and CDR2 SVGAGI. The CDR3 loop reads CASSTRRVKNIQYF. The CDR3 coding sequence is TGTGCCAGCAGCACCAGGAGGGTCAAAAACATTCAGTACTTC.

V and J are TRBV5-1 and TRBJ1-1; 12 nucleotides align to TRBD1. Germline loops: CDR1 SGHRS, CDR2 YFSETQ. The length of the CDR3 is 16 residues. J lost 3 bases, V lost 1 base, and 4 bases had no gene match. CDR3 bases: TGCGCCAGCAGCTTGAAAGGGACAGGGGGCTACACTGAAGCTTTCTTT. Amino acids: CASSLKGTGGYTEAFF.

CDR3 loop: CASSVGGTVNEKLFF. The CDR3 bases are TGTGCCAGCAGCGTAGGTGGGACAGTTAATGAAAAACTGTTTTTT. The chain links TRBV9 to TRBJ1-4; TRBD1 matches at 7 bases. The CDR3 spans 15 residues. The V gene end was trimmed by 0 bases and the J gene end by 4 bases; junction bases not matched to a gene: 3. The germline V gene has CDR1 SGDLS and CDR2 YYNGEE.

The rearrangement links TRBV27 to TRBJ2-5; D is possibly TRBD1 (5 bases). Trimming took off 5 bases at V and 5 bases at J, with 9 bases between the two ends. The CDR3 spans 12 residues. CDR1 MNHEY and CDR2 SMNVEV come from the germline V gene (reference sequence). CDR3 in amino acids: CASSPAGETQYF. The CDR3 DNA follows: TGTGCCAGCAGTCCTGCAGGGGAGACCCAGTACTTC.